This T cell receptor beta chain comes out of a study of shared clonotypes between healthy human individuals. Study outcomes and limitations: It was anticipated that sequencing depth would influence how many clonotypes donors shared. Inspection by rarefaction showed sorted-subset sequencing to be incomplete despite large depth. Exclusively blood specimens were collected; tissue repertoires likely differ.

This clone appeared once. Its antigen is undetermined. Profiling relied on immunoSEQ multiplex PCR, and the TCRdb table lists in-frame clones only, not all of them. The profile shows about 380,000 clones, approximately 97% of them singletons. Healthy adults negative for HIV, lacking recent acute infections or vaccinations, served as donors. Germline V gene data show CDR1 as MDHEN and CDR2 as SYDVKM. The CDR3 length is 16 residues. The germline V and J ends were trimmed by 1 base and 7 bases, with 17 bases remaining between them. The sample comprised memory CD8+ T cells sorted from blood. Subset given: CD45RO+ cells pooled with CCR7-negative TemRA cells. V usage is TRBV28 and J usage is TRBJ1-5; D remains unclear. The clonotype comes from a man between 25 and 39 years old in good health. The CDR3 DNA follows: TGTGCCAGCAGTTTATCGAGGCCAGCTGGAGGACAGCCCCAGCATTTT. This translates into CASSLSRPAGGQPQHF.